This TCR beta chain is drawn from a study of T cell responses to AZD1222 COVID-19 vaccine. The protocol was immunoSEQ multiplex PCR, while the TCRdb copy is restricted to in-frame clones and leaves out a portion. The table includes 210,000 or so clones, about 94% detected once. The sample holds a few counts of this clone. The CDR3 totals 14 residues. The germline V and J ends were trimmed by 3 bases and 4 bases, with 12 bases remaining between them. Germline V lookup: CDR1 LNHDA, CDR2 SQIVND (reference sequence). The TCR comes from an adult who received the MenACWY meningococcal vaccine as a control. The material was peripheral blood, obtained 28 days after the second dose of the MenACWY control vaccine. The chain has TRBV19 and TRBJ1-1; TRBD1 is a possible D gene (5 bases). In DNA, the CDR3 is TGTGCCAGTAGTATCCCCCTCAGGGTCACTGAAGCTTTCTTT. It translates to CASSIPLRVTEAFF.